This entry concerns a single T cell receptor beta chain. The antigen remains unidentified. Synthetically made TCR analog templates were put into each PCR as spikes. Sequencing was performed with immunoSEQ multiplex PCR; in TCRdb, only in-frame clones are kept and a portion is missing. The sample lists some 110,000 clones, under 95% occurring once. The data were taken from a study of PD-L1 blockade in urothelial cancer. Study in general: The number of prior chemotherapy regimens per patient was 0 to 3. Blood samples had a median of 141,255 T cells, roughly 84,000 unique TCRs, and clonality roughly 0.088. General observations from the study: In blood sampled pretreatment, TCR clonality below the median predicted better survival.

Time point given: peripheral blood 6 weeks after treatment start. This TCR was recovered from a man aged 60 to 75 with urothelial cancer. The sample consisted of PBMCs, taken around atezolizumab (anti-PD-L1) treatment.

CDR3 in DNA: TGTGCCAGCAGCACGAATGGGGGAGGGACGTACGAGCAGTACTTC. Protein: CASSTNGGGTYEQYF. This chain joins TRBV5-6 and TRBJ2-7; TRBD2 matches 7 bases. The CDR3 totals 15 residues. Germline V gene lookup returns CDR1 SGHDT and CDR2 YYEEEE. V shed 4 bases and J 4 bases; nucleotides not matched to a gene: 11.